This T cell receptor beta chain was captured by sequencing in a study of T cell responses to AZD1222 COVID-19 vaccine. Overall study results and limits: Across spike, vaccine-associated CD4 TCRs were found, dominant at 160-218 and 743-854. Most donors were white British and more were female, and clonal diversity was possibly underestimated. Targets within unmutated variant regions were reportedly found for nearly half of spike-specific TCRs.

TCRdb keeps only in-frame clones here, not all; method: immunoSEQ multiplex PCR. The repertoire includes roughly 80,000 clones, 75% to 95% of them detected once, and roughly 4.5% sits in the top ten. The V end was cut by 1 base, the J end by 7 bases, with 7 bases between. CDR3 size: 13 residues. A word on this clone: The antigen is unknown.

The specimen was peripheral blood, collected on day 0 of MenACWY control vaccination. The sequence was obtained from an adult in good health. This chain connects TRBV12-3 or TRBV12-4 to TRBJ1-4, with D unclear. Here the CDR3 reads CASSLGQTEKLFF. As DNA, the CDR3 is TGTGCCAGCAGTTTAGGGCAGACTGAAAAACTGTTTTTT.